Each of the 10 T cell receptor beta chains below was sequenced from the same sample in a study of shared clonotypes between healthy human individuals. Generated by immunoSEQ multiplex PCR, the TCRdb table keeps only in-frame clones and is missing some. The profile shows around 940,000 clones, more than 75% of them singletons. The sample consisted of memory CD4+ T cells sorted from blood. Subset noted: CD45RA-negative fraction. The receptors were gathered from a young man in good health.

Of note for this clone: A far larger clone is one base from this, pointing to a likely read error. The sample carries other DNA sequences with the same CDR3. The J gene is TRBJ1-1, the V gene TRBV18, with D unresolved. Trimming shortened V by 2 bases and J by 0 bases, and 4 bases separated the two germline ends. The CDR3 spans 13 residues. Per the germline V gene, CDR1 is KGHSH and CDR2 is LQKENI. This CDR3 reads CASSPGLNTEAFF. In DNA, the CDR3 is TGTGCCAGCTCACCAGGGTTGAACACTGAAGCTTTCTTT.

The rearrangement links TRBV2 to TRBJ2-6; TRBD1 agrees at 12 bases. From germline, CDR1 is SNHLY and CDR2 FYNNEI. CDR3 size: 18 residues. The trim removed 10 bases at V and 4 bases at J, leaving 14 bases unmatched. In DNA form, the CDR3 reads TGTGCCACAGCCAATAGCCGGGACAGGGGGCAAGGGGCCAACGTCCTGACTTTC. Its translation is CATANSRDRGQGANVLTF. The full variable domain, with the rest looked up from reference TRBV2 and TRBJ2-6, is EPEVTQTPSHQVTQMGQEVILRCVPISNHLYFYWYRQILGQKVEFLVSFYNNEISEKSEIFDDQFSVERPDGSNFTLKIRSTKLEDSAMYFCATANSRDRGQGANVLTFGAGSRLTVL.

V is TRBV18 and J is TRBJ1-1, with TRBD1 as a possible D gene (5 bases). The CDR3 length is 13 residues. Germline V gene data show CDR1 as KGHSH and CDR2 as LQKENI. The V gene lost 6 bases and the J gene lost 6 bases, with 14 bases spanning the gap. Here the CDR3 DNA reads TGTGCCAGCTCTCCCGACAGTTTAGCTGAAGCTTTCTTT. This gives the protein CASSPDSLAEAFF.

This chain joins TRBV2 and TRBJ2-5; D ambiguous. V lost 9 bases to trimming and J lost 2 bases, with 10 bases between them. Germline values: CDR1 SNHLY, CDR2 FYNNEI. This CDR3 comprises 12 residues. The CDR3 DNA is TGTGCCAGTAGACAACAACAAGAGACCCAGTACTTC. It encodes CASRQQQETQYF.

The J gene is TRBJ2-4, the V gene TRBV7-2; D call uncertain. V shed 5 bases and J shed 7 bases, with 9 bases lying between them. Germline V CDR1 and CDR2: SGHTA, FQGNSA. The CDR3 extends over 12 amino acids. In nucleotides, the CDR3 is TGTGCCAGCAGCCTCTACCTCAACATTCAGTACTTC. It encodes CASSLYLNIQYF. The full variable domain, in which reference TRBV7-2 and TRBJ2-4 provide the parts outside the CDR3, is GAGVSQSPSNKVTEKGKDVELRCDPISGHTALYWYRQSLGQGLEFLIYFQGNSAPDKSGLPSDRFSAERTGGSVSTLTIQRTQQEDSAVYLCASSLYLNIQYFGAGTRLSVL.

The sample holds many counts of this clone. The genes are TRBV5-1 and TRBJ1-5; D is ambiguous. CDR3 length: 13 residues. V lost 5 bases and J lost 1, with 7 bases in between. In germline, CDR1 is SGHRS, CDR2 YFSETQ. The CDR3 region has the DNA TGCGCCAGCAGTTCGGGCAGCAATCAGCCCCAGCATTTT. It specifies CASSSGSNQPQHF.

This rearrangement joins TRBV10-1 to TRBJ2-5, with 7 bases lining up with TRBD2. V lost 5 bases to trimming and J lost 5 bases; unmatched junction nucleotides: 5. CDR3 length equals 13 residues. CDR1 WNHNN and CDR2 SYGVQD come from the germline V gene (reference sequence). CDR3 DNA: TGCGCCAGCAGTCAAGGGGACTATGAGACCCAGTACTTC. Translating it yields CASSQGDYETQYF.

This sequence joins TRBV10-3 and TRBJ2-7, with TRBD2 identical over 12 bases. CDR3 length: 14 amino acids. The germline gives CDR1 ENHRY, CDR2 SYGVKD. The V gene end was trimmed by 5 bases and the J gene end by 5 bases; junction bases not matched to a gene: 4. The CDR3 bases are TGTGCCATCAGTCCCCGACTAGCGGGGGACGAGCAGTACTTC. The encoded protein is CAISPRLAGDEQYF.

The V and J genes are TRBV19 and TRBJ1-2; possible D gene TRBD1, 5 bases. CDR1 LNHDA and CDR2 SQIVND come from the germline V gene (reference sequence). The CDR3 has 14 residues. Trimming shortened V by 7 bases and J by 0 bases, and 12 bases separated the two germline ends. CDR3 protein: CASNLGEANYGYTF. The CDR3 nucleotides read TGTGCCAGTAATTTAGGGGAGGCTAACTATGGCTACACCTTC.

The rearrangement links TRBV7-2 to TRBJ1-4; the D gene is possibly TRBD1 (5 bases). The CDR3 contains 14 residues. V was clipped by 6 bases and J by 5 bases, with 13 bases between them. CDR1 SGHTA and CDR2 FQGNSA come from the germline V gene. For the CDR3, the DNA is TGTGCCAGCAGTATGGGGGGAAAGAATGAAAAACTGTTTTTT. Translated: CASSMGGKNEKLFF.